The T cell receptor beta chain under discussion was sequenced for a study of blood T cells in healthy people across ages. Findings of the study overall: Older age went with lower TCR beta diversity per million T cells, in a roughly linear way.

This clonotype has a handful of counts. The target antigen is unknown. Alongside a J-beta primer mix, a sample-barcoded 5' primer served in a second PCR lasting roughly 7 to 11 cycles. Each CDR3 protein is one row after TCRdb ran MiXCR on the 5' RACE reads. Counted here are about 670,000 distinct CDR3 sequences, over 40% occurring once; the ten biggest clones make up approximately 12%. At least 7 million PBMCs were isolated per sample. This TCR came from a woman aged 80 or older in good health. The specimen was blood.

CDR3 sequence reads: CATSREWPNTGELFF. The CDR3 bases are TGTGCCACCAGCAGAGAGTGGCCGAACACCGGGGAGCTGTTTTTT. This sequence joins TRBV15 and TRBJ2-2; D is ambiguous. CDR3 length: 15 residues. Germline CDR1 LNHNV, CDR2 YYDKDF (reference sequence). V was pared by 0 bases and J by 0 bases, with 5 bases between.